A selection of T cell receptor beta chains follows, all from one sample in a study of shared clonotypes between healthy human individuals. Here immunoSEQ multiplex PCR was the method, and the copy in TCRdb shows in-frame clones only, minus some. This sample has around 2.5 million clones, with 90% to 95% found just once. Material: naive CD4+ T cells from PBMCs. The origin of the receptors is a man aged 18 to 29 in good health. Some clones in this sample may be carry-over from other donors' samples. Both conserved end residues are part of each CDR3. The D gene is left open where the match is weak.

D gene,J gene,V gene,CDR3 protein
TRBD2,TRBJ2-7,TRBV7-2,CASSFRTSGSSEQYF
-,TRBJ2-1,TRBV5-6,CASSLFAGTYNEQFF
-,TRBJ2-1,TRBV9,CASSVGEWGNEQFF
-,TRBJ1-4,TRBV7-9,CASSSHRDTGEKLFF
TRBD2,TRBJ2-7,TRBV18,CASSPRGLAGGYEQYF
TRBD1,TRBJ1-4,TRBV30,CAWRRGQGARDEKLFF
TRBD2,TRBJ2-2,TRBV4-2,CASSQGLAGGPLGELFF
TRBD2,TRBJ2-3,TRBV7-9,CASSLGGTSPGTQYF
-,TRBJ1-5,TRBV5-1,CASSPGDLSNQPQHF
TRBD1,TRBJ1-2,TRBV5-1,CASSPGQRTASLTYGYTF